This T cell receptor (beta chain) was retrieved from a study of cytomegalovirus exposure and HLA in healthy donors. General study results and limits: 16,951 TCR beta sequences were associated with HLA alleles at 0.05 false discovery rate in a later analysis. Per published accounts, TCR beta sequences correctly predicted the HLA-A and HLA-B alleles of most subjects.

Researchers ran the PCR with 60 Vbeta and 13 Jbeta primers. Some clones are missing from TCRdb's copy, which holds only in-frame ones; the method was immunoSEQ multiplex PCR. The repertoire holds about 140,000 clones, with more than 75% as singletons. Worth noting for this clone: Its target is unknown.

From germline, CDR1 is SGHVS and CDR2 FNYEAQ. This CDR3 has 16 residues. Trimming at V came to 1 base and at J to 3 bases, leaving 5 bases not matched to a gene. The sample comprised PBMCs. The sequence derives from a man between 18 and 35 years old in good health and CMV-seropositive. The chain uses TRBV7-6 and TRBJ2-1, with 8 bases fitting TRBD2. CDR3 sequence reads: CASSLGRAGDYNEQFF. CDR3 nucleotides: TGTGCCAGCAGCTTAGGCAGAGCGGGAGACTACAATGAGCAGTTCTTC.